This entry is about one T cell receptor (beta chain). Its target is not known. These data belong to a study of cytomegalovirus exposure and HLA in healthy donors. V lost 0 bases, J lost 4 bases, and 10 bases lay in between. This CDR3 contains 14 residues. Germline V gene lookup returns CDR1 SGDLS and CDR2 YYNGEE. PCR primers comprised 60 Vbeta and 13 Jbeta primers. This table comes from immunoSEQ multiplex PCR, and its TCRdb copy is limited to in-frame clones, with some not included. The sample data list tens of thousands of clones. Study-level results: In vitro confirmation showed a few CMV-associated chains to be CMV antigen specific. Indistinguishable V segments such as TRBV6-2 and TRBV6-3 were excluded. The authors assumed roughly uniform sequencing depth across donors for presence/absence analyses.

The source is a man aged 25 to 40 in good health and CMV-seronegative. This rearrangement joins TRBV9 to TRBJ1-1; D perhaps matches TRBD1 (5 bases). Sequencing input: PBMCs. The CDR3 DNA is TGTGCCAGCAGCGTAGCTACGGGGGGCACTGAAGCTTTCTTT. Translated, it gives CASSVATGGTEAFF. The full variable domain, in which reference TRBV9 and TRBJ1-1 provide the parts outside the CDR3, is DSGVTQTPKHLITATGQRVTLRCSPRSGDLSVYWYQQSLDQGLQFLIQYYNGEERAKGNILERFSAQQFPDLHSELNLSSLELGDSALYFCASSVATGGTEAFFGQGTRLTVV.